The 8 T cell receptor beta chains below were found in one sample sequenced in a study of control samples from healthy donors and cancer patients. The repertoire was sequenced with immunoSEQ multiplex PCR; TCRdb's copy has only in-frame clones and lacks some. The sample gives around 53,000 clones, about 90% of which show up once; about an eighth is in the top ten. What was sequenced was PBMCs. The receptors derive from a man between 60 and 70 years old with head and neck cancer.

Here the CDR3 reads CASSSAGHPLEQYF. CDR3 bases: TGTGCCAGCAGTTCCGCGGGACACCCCCTCGAGCAGTACTTC. The chain is built from TRBV27 and TRBJ2-7, with D perhaps being TRBD1 or TRBD2 (6 bases each). CDR1 and CDR2 from the germline V gene are MNHEY and SMNVEV (reference sequence). The CDR3 is 14 residues long. Trimming shortened V by 4 bases and J by 6 bases, and 16 bases separated the two germline ends.

The rearrangement joins TRBV19 to TRBJ2-5; maybe TRBD2 (6 bases). The V gene's germline CDR1 is LNHDA and CDR2 SQIVND (reference sequence). The CDR3 contains 14 residues. The germline V and J ends were trimmed by 3 bases and 2 bases, with 10 bases remaining between them. The CDR3 sequence is CASSIAGSQETQYF. The CDR3 DNA reads TGTGCCAGTAGTATCGCGGGGTCGCAAGAGACCCAGTACTTC.

In this sample, this clone turned up once. J is TRBJ1-4 and V is TRBV4-3; D unclear. The germline V gene encodes CDR1 LGHNA and CDR2 YSLEER. The ends were cut back, 4 bases at V and 0 bases at J, with 15 bases in the middle. The CDR3 is 17 amino acids. The CDR3 sequence is CASSRSPSSATNEKLFF. In DNA form, the CDR3 reads TGCGCCAGCAGCCGCTCCCCCTCCAGTGCAACTAATGAAAAACTGTTTTTT.

The chain combines TRBV2 with TRBJ2-1; 11 positions match TRBD2. Germline CDR1 reads SNHLY; CDR2 reads FYNNEI. V was clipped by 2 bases and J by 6 bases; unmatched bases: 3. The CDR3 contains 15 residues. CDR3: CASSELAGGSNEQFF. The DNA for the CDR3 is TGTGCCAGCAGTGAACTAGCGGGAGGTTCCAATGAGCAGTTCTTC.

This chain connects TRBV5-4 to TRBJ2-4, with 9 bases fitting TRBD1. CDR3 length equals 14 residues. Looked up from germline, CDR1 is SGHNT and CDR2 is YYREEE (reference sequence). V was pared by 3 bases and J by 3 bases, with 1 base of the junction left unmatched. The CDR3 sequence: CASSSGQGKNIQYF. For the CDR3, the DNA is TGTGCCAGCAGCTCGGGACAGGGCAAAAACATTCAGTACTTC. The full variable domain, its missing parts supplied by reference TRBV5-4 and TRBJ2-4, is ETGVTQSPTHLIKTRGQQVTLRCSSQSGHNTVSWYQQALGQGPQFIFQYYREEENGRGNFPPRFSGLQFPNYSSELNVNALELDDSALYLCASSSGQGKNIQYFGAGTRLSVL.

The chain has TRBV12-2 and TRBJ1-2; the table's TRBD1 call for D was not verified on the DNA. TRBV12-2 represents a pseudogene. The CDR3 contains 15 residues. The CDR3 loop reads CASRLGQDFNYGYTF. The DNA for the CDR3 is TGTGCAAGTCGCCTAGGACAGGATTTTAACTATGGCTACACCTTC.

The genes are TRBV28 and TRBJ1-1; D not certain. The CDR3 runs to 14 residues. V dropped 3 bases and J dropped 4 bases, with 12 bases sitting between them. CDR1 MDHEN and CDR2 SYDVKM come from the germline V gene. CDR3 DNA sequence: TGTGCCAGCAGTTTCCCCCGTACAGTCACTGAAGCTTTCTTT. It codes for CASSFPRTVTEAFF.

Concerning this clone: This sample also contains other DNA sequences that code for the same CDR3. The chain employs TRBV29-1 and TRBJ2-1, with D possibly TRBD1 on 6 matching bases. The CDR3 has 12 residues. V lost 7 bases and J 7 bases, leaving 14 bases between the germline ends. In germline, CDR1 is SQVTM, CDR2 ANQGSEA. CDR3 sequence: CSAQGYRNEQFF. The CDR3 coding sequence is TGCAGCGCACAGGGTTATAGGAATGAGCAGTTCTTC.